The entry below gives a single TCR beta chain sequence along with its context. This record belongs to a study of T cell changes during pregnancy in multiple sclerosis. The table came from immunoSEQ multiplex PCR; TCRdb's copy has only in-frame clones and leaves some out. The table lists 35,000 to 40,000 clones, more than 85% of them singletons. Germline V gene sequence: CDR1 LGHNA, CDR2 YSLEER. There are 15 residues in the CDR3. Trimming took off 3 bases at V and 2 bases at J, with 14 bases between the two ends. The chain employs TRBV4-3 and TRBJ2-7; a possible D gene is TRBD1 (6 bases). The receptor was isolated from a female donor with multiple sclerosis, enrolled in a pregnancy study. The sample here was CD8+ T cells from peripheral blood mononuclear cells, taken in the third trimester of pregnancy. CDR3 loop: CASSQEREGAYEQYF. For the CDR3, the DNA is TGCGCCAGCAGCCAGGAGCGTGAGGGGGCCTACGAGCAGTACTTC.